The clone carrying this T cell receptor beta chain was found once. Method: immunoSEQ multiplex PCR; TCRdb's copy keeps in-frame clones and lacks some. The sample lists tens of thousands of clones, about 95% occurring once. This sample is part of a study of technical replicates of blood from a handful of donors. The TCR originated in a human donor in good health. The sequencing sample was made of T cells isolated from PBMCs.

This CDR3 is CASSPSTQETQYF. CDR3 in DNA: TGTGCCAGCTCACCCTCAACACAAGAGACCCAGTACTTC. V is TRBV18 and J is TRBJ2-5; no clear D gene. This CDR3 is built from 13 residues. CDR1 KGHSH and CDR2 LQKENI come from the germline V gene. V was pared by 3 bases and J by 2 bases, with 7 bases between.